Below, 20 T cell receptor beta chains from the same sample are listed, as sequenced in a study of long-term antiretroviral therapy in people with HIV. The libraries were made with immunoSEQ v3.0 at survey level. The protocol was immunoSEQ multiplex PCR, while the TCRdb copy is restricted to in-frame clones and leaves out a portion. The sample lists tens of thousands of clones, about 90% occurring once. Sequenced material: unsorted PBMCs, taken 1.8 years after starting antiretroviral therapy. The origin of the receptors is a woman aged 18-29 years with HIV.

The chain recombines TRBV6-1 with TRBJ2-7; the D gene is possibly TRBD2 (6 bases). Germline assignment: CDR1 MNHNS and CDR2 SASEGT. The CDR3 is 15 residues long. Trimming took 9 bases from V and 6 from J, leaving 24 bases between them. CDR3 loop: CASGPGTSSIREQYF. DNA for the CDR3: TGTGCCAGTGGACCAGGGACTTCTAGTATCCGCGAGCAGTACTTC.

The chain employs TRBV19 and TRBJ2-1; D not resolved. There are 15 residues in the CDR3. CDR1 is LNHDA, CDR2 SQIVND, per germline (reference sequence). Trimming took off 1 base at V and 4 bases at J, with 11 bases between the two ends. The DNA for the CDR3 is TGTGCCAGTAGTATAGCCTCCCATCGATACAATGAGCAGTTCTTC. Translated, it gives CASSIASHRYNEQFF.

The J gene is TRBJ2-1, the V gene TRBV9; no clear D gene. Trimming stripped 7 bases from V and 8 bases from J, with 10 bases between. Germline CDR1 is SGDLS and CDR2 is YYNGEE. The CDR3 has 11 amino acids. CDR3 loop: CASAYSDEQFF. CDR3 nucleotides: TGTGCCAGCGCCTACTCGGATGAGCAGTTCTTC.

The CDR3 reads CASGTNTGELFF. The CDR3 DNA follows: TGTGCCAGCGGCACGAACACCGGGGAGCTGTTTTTT. The gene calls are TRBV7-8 and TRBJ2-2; D gene ambiguous. Germline loops: CDR1 SGHVS, CDR2 FQNEAQ. The V and J ends lost 8 bases and 0 bases respectively, with 4 bases between them. The CDR3 is made up of 12 amino acids.

The V call is TRBV4-3, the J call TRBJ2-5; 7 bases are a match to TRBD2. The length of the CDR3 is 14 residues. Germline CDR1 is LGHNA and CDR2 is YSLEER. The V segment lost 0 bases and the J segment 7 bases; nucleotides outside the gene matches: 5. CDR3 nucleotide sequence: TGCGCCAGCAGCCAAGATGGGGCTAGCGGGACCCAGTACTTC. Translation: CASSQDGASGTQYF.

The count of this clone is one. V gene TRBV11-2 combines with J gene TRBJ1-2, with TRBD1 identical over 10 bases. In germline, CDR1 is SGHAT, CDR2 FQNNGV. The V and J ends lost 5 bases and 7 bases, in that order; junction bases with no gene match: 16. The CDR3 covers 17 residues. The CDR3 sequence: CASSHWSDRGRRGGYTF. The CDR3 DNA is TGTGCCAGCAGCCATTGGTCCGACAGGGGGCGCCGGGGTGGCTACACCTTC.

The rearrangement joins TRBV19 to TRBJ2-1, with 9 positions matching TRBD1. The germline CDR1 and CDR2 sequences are LNHDA and SQIVND (reference sequence). CDR3 length: 13 residues. Trimming removed 7 bases from V and 8 bases from J; junction bases left unmatched: 6. The CDR3 coding sequence is TGTGCCAGTAACAGGGGGCGTTTCGATGAGCAGTTCTTC. Protein sequence: CASNRGRFDEQFF.

This chain joins TRBV7-9 and TRBJ1-2; D is undetermined. CDR3 length: 14 amino acids. Germline V gene sequence: CDR1 SEHNR, CDR2 FQNEAQ (reference sequence). V dropped 1 base and J dropped 1 base, with 7 bases sitting between them. The CDR3 is CASSLEVLNYGYTF. CDR3 nucleotide sequence: TGTGCCAGCAGCTTAGAAGTGCTTAACTATGGCTACACCTTC.

CDR3 amino acids: CASSFSGSKHTGELFF. CDR3 DNA sequence: TGTGCCAGCAGCTTTAGCGGGAGTAAGCACACCGGGGAGCTGTTTTTT. The chain couples TRBV7-8 to TRBJ2-2, with 9 positions matching TRBD2. The CDR3 has 16 amino acids. Germline CDR1 reads SGHVS; CDR2 reads FQNEAQ. Germline trimming cut 3 bases from V and 3 bases from J; bases unmatched to any gene: 5.

In DNA form, the CDR3 reads TGCGCCAGCAGCTTGGTAGGGACAGGGGGAGGCACAGATACGCAGTATTTT. Its protein product is CASSLVGTGGGTDTQYF. The chain employs TRBV5-1 and TRBJ2-3; 11 nucleotides agree with TRBD1. CDR3 length: 17 amino acids. With 0 bases clipped from V and 1 base from J, the junction kept 4 bases outside the gene matches. From germline, CDR1 is SGHRS and CDR2 YFSETQ.

This chain uses TRBV7-2 with TRBJ2-3, with TRBD2 matching 14 bases. V dropped 3 bases and J dropped 6; count of bases not matched to a gene: 8. Germline V gene data show CDR1 as SGHTA and CDR2 as FQGNSA. The CDR3 is 17 residues long. The CDR3: CASSFGTSGRGPDTQYF. The CDR3 coding sequence is TGTGCCAGCAGCTTTGGGACTAGCGGGAGAGGTCCGGATACGCAGTATTTT.

For the CDR3, the DNA is TGTGCCAGCAGCTCGGGCGGGAGTTCCTACAATGAGCAGTTCTTC. Protein product: CASSSGGSSYNEQFF. The V call is TRBV11-2, the J call TRBJ2-1; 7 bases map to TRBD2. Germline assignment: CDR1 SGHAT and CDR2 FQNNGV. V lost 4 bases, J lost 1 base, and 4 bases stayed unmatched. This CDR3 has 15 amino acids.

By sample fraction, this clone is large. The V call is TRBV7-9, the J call TRBJ2-7; the D gene is possibly TRBD2 (7 bases). The CDR3 consists of 18 residues. The V end was cut by 1 base, the J end by 1 base, with 20 bases between. Germline CDR1 and CDR2: SEHNR and FQNEAQ (reference sequence). The CDR3 DNA reads as TGTGCCAGCAGCTTAGGAGGGGGGCAGGGAGGGTCTTCCTACGAGCAGTACTTC. It specifies CASSLGGGQGGSSYEQYF.

This clone was picked up one time. The chain joins TRBV7-9 to TRBJ2-5; the D is unclear. CDR3 length: 14 residues. V lost 5 bases, J lost 5 bases, and 15 bases lay in between. Germline V CDR1 and CDR2: SEHNR, FQNEAQ (reference sequence). The CDR3 sequence: CASSQPRPRETQYF. The CDR3 coding sequence is TGTGCCAGCAGCCAACCCCGCCCCCGGGAGACCCAGTACTTC.

This sequence joins TRBV9 and TRBJ2-1; D possibly corresponds to TRBD2 (7 bases). The germline CDR1 and CDR2 sequences are SGDLS and YYNGEE. This CDR3 contains 15 residues. V dropped 4 bases and J dropped 7 bases, with 18 bases sitting between them. The CDR3 DNA reads as TGTGCCAGCAGCCCGACGGGGGGCGGCGGGAATGAGCAGTTCTTC. Residues: CASSPTGGGGNEQFF.

The chain links TRBV7-3 to TRBJ2-1, with unresolved D. The CDR3 contains 13 residues. The V gene lost 6 bases and the J gene lost 13 bases, with 19 bases spanning the gap. The V gene's germline CDR1 is SGHTA and CDR2 FQGTGA. The DNA of the CDR3 is TGTGCCAGCAGAGGTCAATCTTCGGAGTCCCAGTTCTTC. Translating it yields CASRGQSSESQFF.

The rearrangement joins TRBV10-3 to TRBJ2-7; the match to TRBD2 covers 13 bases. J was trimmed by 7 bases and V by 6 bases; bases with no gene match: 6. CDR3 size: 14 residues. The germline gives CDR1 ENHRY, CDR2 SYGVKD. CDR3 nucleotide sequence: TGTGCCATCAGGGGGACTAGCGGGACGGGGGAGCAGTACTTC. Protein sequence: CAIRGTSGTGEQYF.

The V gene is TRBV11-1, the J gene TRBJ2-7; maybe TRBD1 (5 bases). CDR1 and CDR2 from the germline V gene are SGHAT and FQDESV (reference sequence). With 4 bases removed from V and 0 bases from J, the gap between germline ends came to 19 bases. This CDR3 region has 17 residues. The CDR3 DNA reads TGTGCCAGCAGCTCACGAATAGACAGATTCAGCTCCTACGAGCAGTACTTC. Translation gives CASSSRIDRFSSYEQYF.

The V call is TRBV21-1, the J call TRBJ1-3. TRBV21-1 is flagged as a pseudogene. The CDR3 length is 19 residues. The CDR3 bases are TGTGCCAGCAGCAAAGAGGGAGGACAGTCAGCCCTCTCTGGAAACACCATATATTTT. It encodes CASSKEGGQSALSGNTIYF.

This chain links TRBV11-1 with TRBJ2-5; either TRBD1 or TRBD2 may fit D (5 bases each). Germline V gene data show CDR1 as SGHAT and CDR2 as FQDESV (reference sequence). The germline V and J ends were trimmed by 1 base and 9 bases, with 12 bases remaining between them. The CDR3 spans 13 residues. In nucleotides, the CDR3 is TGTGCCAGCAGCTTAGGTAGCAGGGACGCCCAGTACTTC. Its protein product is CASSLGSRDAQYF. The variable domain in full, completed from reference TRBV11-1 and TRBJ2-5, reads EAEVAQSPRYKITEKSQAVAFWCDPISGHATLYWYRQILGQGPELLVQFQDESVVDDSQLPKDRFSAERLKGVDSTLKIQPAELGDSAMYLCASSLGSRDAQYFGPGTRLLVL.